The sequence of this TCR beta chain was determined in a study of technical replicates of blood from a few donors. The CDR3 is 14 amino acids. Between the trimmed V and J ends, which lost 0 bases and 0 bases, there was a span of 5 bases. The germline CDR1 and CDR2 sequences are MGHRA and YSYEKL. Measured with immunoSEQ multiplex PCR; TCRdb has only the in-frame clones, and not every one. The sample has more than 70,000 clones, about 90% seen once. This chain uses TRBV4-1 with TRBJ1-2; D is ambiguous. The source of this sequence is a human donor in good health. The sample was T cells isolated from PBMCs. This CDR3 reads CASSQEEANYGYTF. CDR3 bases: TGCGCCAGCAGCCAAGAGGAGGCTAACTATGGCTACACCTTC.